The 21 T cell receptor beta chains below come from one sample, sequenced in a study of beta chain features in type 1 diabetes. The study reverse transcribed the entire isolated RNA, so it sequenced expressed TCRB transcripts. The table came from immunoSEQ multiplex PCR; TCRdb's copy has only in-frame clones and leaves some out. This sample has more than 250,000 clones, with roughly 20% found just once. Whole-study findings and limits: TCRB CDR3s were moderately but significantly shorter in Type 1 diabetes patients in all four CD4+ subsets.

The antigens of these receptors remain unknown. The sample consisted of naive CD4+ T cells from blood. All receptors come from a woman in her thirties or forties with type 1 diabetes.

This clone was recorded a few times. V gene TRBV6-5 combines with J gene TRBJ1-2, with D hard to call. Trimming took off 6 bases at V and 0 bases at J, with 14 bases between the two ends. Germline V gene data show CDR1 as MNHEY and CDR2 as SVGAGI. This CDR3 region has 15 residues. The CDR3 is CASSLEHYANYGYTF. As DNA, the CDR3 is TGTGCCAGCAGCCTCGAGCACTACGCTAACTATGGCTACACCTTC.

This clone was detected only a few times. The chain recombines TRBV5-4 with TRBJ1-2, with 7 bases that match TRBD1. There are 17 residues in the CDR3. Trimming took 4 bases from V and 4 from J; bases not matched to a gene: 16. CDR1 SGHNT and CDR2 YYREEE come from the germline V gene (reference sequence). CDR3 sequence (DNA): TGTGCCAGCAGCGAAACCAGGGGGACAATCACTCTCTATGGCTACACCTTC. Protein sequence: CASSETRGTITLYGYTF.

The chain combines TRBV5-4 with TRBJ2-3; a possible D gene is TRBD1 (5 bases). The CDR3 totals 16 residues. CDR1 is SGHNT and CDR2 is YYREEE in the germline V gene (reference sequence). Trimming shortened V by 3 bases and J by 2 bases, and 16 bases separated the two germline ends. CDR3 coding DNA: TGTGCCAGCAGCTCCCAAGTGGACATCTACACAGATACGCAGTATTTT. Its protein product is CASSSQVDIYTDTQYF. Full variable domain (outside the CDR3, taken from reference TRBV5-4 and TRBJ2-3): ETGVTQSPTHLIKTRGQQVTLRCSSQSGHNTVSWYQQALGQGPQFIFQYYREEENGRGNFPPRFSGLQFPNYSSELNVNALELDDSALYLCASSSQVDIYTDTQYFGPGTRLTVL.

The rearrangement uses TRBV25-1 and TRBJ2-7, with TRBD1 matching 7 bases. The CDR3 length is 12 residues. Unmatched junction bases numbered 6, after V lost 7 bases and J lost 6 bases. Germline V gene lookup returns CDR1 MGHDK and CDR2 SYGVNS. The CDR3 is CASNRQGSEQYF. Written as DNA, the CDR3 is TGTGCCAGCAATCGACAGGGTAGCGAGCAGTACTTC.

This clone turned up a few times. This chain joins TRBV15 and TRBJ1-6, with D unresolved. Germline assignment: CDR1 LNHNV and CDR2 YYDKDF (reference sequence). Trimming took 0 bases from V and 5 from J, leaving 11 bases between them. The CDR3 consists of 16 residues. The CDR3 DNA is TGTGCCACCAGCAGAGATCGGGAAGGGAATAATTCACCCCTCCACTTT. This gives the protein CATSRDREGNNSPLHF.

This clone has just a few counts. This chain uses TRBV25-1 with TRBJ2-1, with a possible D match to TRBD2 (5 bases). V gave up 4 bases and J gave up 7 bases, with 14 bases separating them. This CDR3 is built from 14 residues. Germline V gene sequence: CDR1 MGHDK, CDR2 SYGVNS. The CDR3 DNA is TGTGCCAGCAGTGTGAGTGCGGGTTGGAATGAGCAGTTCTTC. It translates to CASSVSAGWNEQFF.

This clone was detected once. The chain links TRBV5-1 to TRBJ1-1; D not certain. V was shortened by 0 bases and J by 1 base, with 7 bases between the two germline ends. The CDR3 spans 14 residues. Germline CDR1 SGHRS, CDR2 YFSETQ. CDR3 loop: CASSLGVGNTEAFF. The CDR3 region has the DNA TGCGCCAGCAGCTTGGGAGTCGGGAACACTGAAGCTTTCTTT.

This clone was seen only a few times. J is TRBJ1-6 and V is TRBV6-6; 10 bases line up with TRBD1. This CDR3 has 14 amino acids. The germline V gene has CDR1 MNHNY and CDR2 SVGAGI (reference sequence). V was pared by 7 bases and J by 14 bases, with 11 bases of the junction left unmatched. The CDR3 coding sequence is TGTGCCAGCACCCTGACAGGGGGCAATCAGGCCCTCCACTTT. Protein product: CASTLTGGNQALHF.

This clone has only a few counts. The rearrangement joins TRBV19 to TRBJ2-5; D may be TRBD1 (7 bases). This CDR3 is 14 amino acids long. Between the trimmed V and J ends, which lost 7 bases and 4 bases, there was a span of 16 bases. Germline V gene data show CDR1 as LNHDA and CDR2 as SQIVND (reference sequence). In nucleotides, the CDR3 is TGTGCCAGTACTACGACAGGGAGGACAGAGACCCAGTACTTC. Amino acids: CASTTTGRTETQYF.

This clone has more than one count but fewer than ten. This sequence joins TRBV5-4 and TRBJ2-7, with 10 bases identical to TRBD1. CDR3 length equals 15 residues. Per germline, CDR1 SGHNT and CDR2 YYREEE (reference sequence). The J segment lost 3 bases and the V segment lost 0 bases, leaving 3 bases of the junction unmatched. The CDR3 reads CASSLGQGAFYEQYF. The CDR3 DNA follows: TGTGCCAGCAGCTTGGGACAGGGGGCTTTCTACGAGCAGTACTTC. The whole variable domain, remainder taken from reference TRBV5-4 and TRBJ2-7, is ETGVTQSPTHLIKTRGQQVTLRCSSQSGHNTVSWYQQALGQGPQFIFQYYREEENGRGNFPPRFSGLQFPNYSSELNVNALELDDSALYLCASSLGQGAFYEQYFGPGTRLTVT.

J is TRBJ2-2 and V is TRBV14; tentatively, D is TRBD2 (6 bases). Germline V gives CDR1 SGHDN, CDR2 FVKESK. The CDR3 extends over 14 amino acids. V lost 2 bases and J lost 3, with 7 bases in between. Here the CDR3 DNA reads TGTGCCAGCAGCCAATGGAGGGACACCGGGGAGCTGTTTTTT. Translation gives CASSQWRDTGELFF.

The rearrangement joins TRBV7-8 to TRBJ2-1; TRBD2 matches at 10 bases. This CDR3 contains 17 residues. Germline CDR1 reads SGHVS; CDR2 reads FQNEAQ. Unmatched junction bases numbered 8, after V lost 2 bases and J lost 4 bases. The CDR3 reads CASSLRDSGGSYNEQFF. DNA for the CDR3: TGTGCCAGCAGCTTAAGGGATAGCGGGGGGTCTTACAATGAGCAGTTCTTC.

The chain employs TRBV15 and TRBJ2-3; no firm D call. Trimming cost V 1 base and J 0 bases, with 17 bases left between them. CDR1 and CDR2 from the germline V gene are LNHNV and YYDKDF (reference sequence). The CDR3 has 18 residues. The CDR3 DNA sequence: TGTGCCACCAGCAGAGTCTTGACATCTGCAGCTAGCACAGATACGCAGTATTTT. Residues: CATSRVLTSAASTDTQYF.

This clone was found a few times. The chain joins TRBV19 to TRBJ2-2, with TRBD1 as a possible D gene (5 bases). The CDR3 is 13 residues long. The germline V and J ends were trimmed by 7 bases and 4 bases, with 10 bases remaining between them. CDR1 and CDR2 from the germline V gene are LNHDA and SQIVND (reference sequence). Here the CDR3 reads CASTGSGTGELFF. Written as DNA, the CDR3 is TGTGCCAGTACAGGGTCGGGCACCGGGGAGCTGTTTTTT.

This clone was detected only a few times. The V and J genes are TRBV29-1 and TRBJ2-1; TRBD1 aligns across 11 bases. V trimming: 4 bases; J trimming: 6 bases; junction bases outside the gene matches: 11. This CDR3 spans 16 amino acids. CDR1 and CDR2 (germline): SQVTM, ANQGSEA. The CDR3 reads CSVGGSADRGLNEQFF. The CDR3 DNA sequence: TGCAGCGTTGGGGGGAGCGCGGACAGGGGGCTCAATGAGCAGTTCTTC.

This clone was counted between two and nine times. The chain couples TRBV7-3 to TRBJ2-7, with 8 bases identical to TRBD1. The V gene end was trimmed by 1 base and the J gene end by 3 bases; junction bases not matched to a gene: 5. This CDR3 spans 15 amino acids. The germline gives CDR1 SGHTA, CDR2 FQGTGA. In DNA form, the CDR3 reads TGTGCCAGCAGCTTAAATCCTGGACAGGGCTACGAGCAGTACTTC. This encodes CASSLNPGQGYEQYF.

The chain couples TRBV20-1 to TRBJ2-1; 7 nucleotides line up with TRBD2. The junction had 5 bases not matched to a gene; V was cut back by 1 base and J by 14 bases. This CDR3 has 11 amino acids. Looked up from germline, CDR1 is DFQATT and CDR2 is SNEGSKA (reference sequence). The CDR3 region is CSARVREWKFF. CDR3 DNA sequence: TGCAGTGCTAGAGTGCGGGAGTGGAAGTTCTTC.

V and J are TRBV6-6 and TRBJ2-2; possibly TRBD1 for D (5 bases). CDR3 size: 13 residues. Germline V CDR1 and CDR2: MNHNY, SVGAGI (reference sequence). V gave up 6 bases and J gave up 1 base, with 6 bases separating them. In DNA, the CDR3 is TGTGCCAGCAGACAGGAGAACACCGGGGAGCTGTTTTTT. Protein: CASRQENTGELFF.

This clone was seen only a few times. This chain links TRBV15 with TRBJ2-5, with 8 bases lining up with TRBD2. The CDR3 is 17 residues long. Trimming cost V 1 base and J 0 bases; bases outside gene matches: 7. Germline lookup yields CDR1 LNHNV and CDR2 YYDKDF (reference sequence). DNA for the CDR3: TGTGCCACCAGCAGAGGAAGGGGTAGCGGGGACCAAGAGACCCAGTACTTC. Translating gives CATSRGRGSGDQETQYF.

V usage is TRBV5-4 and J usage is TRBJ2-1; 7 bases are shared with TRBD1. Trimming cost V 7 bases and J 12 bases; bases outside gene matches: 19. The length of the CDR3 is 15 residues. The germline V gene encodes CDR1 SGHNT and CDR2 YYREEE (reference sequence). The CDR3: CASSRGGRELEGQFF. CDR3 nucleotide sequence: TGTGCCAGCTCCAGAGGGGGCAGGGAGTTAGAGGGGCAGTTCTTC.

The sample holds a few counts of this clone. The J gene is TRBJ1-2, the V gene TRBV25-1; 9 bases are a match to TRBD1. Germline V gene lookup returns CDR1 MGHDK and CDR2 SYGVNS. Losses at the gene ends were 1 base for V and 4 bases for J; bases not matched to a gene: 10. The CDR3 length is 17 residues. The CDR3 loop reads CASSESLQGADGYGYTF. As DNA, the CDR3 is TGTGCCAGCAGTGAATCGCTACAGGGGGCAGACGGCTATGGCTACACCTTC.